The TCR beta chain under discussion was sequenced for a study of graft-versus-host responses after intestinal transplantation. As for the study in general: Every recipient had anti-thymocyte globulin induction and three to four years of tacrolimus plus steroids.

The germline gives CDR1 MNHNS, CDR2 SASEGT. CDR3 length: 15 amino acids. Researchers placed approximately 200,000 CFSE-labeled responder cells in culture with approximately 200,000 irradiated, violet-dye-labeled stimulator cells. TCRdb's copy holds only in-frame clones and misses some; the assay was immunoSEQ multiplex PCR. This sample has several thousand clones; 30% to 35% occur once, and the top ten carry over 3%. As to this clone: An end of the junction differs from the germline gene, which may be a read error.

This sample comprised alloreactive CD8+ T cells from a mixed lymphocyte reaction culture, obtained before transplantation. The subset is: CFSE-low proliferating T cells sorted from roughly six-day pre-transplant mixed lymphocyte reaction (GvH or HvG direction). The TCR sequence derives from a human patient who was an organ donor for intestinal transplantation. This sequence joins TRBV6-1 and TRBJ2-5, with TRBD2 matching over 7 bases. Matching the DNA end better, TRBJ2-7 makes the J call doubtful. CDR3 bases: TGTGCCAGCCGTGAGCCTAGCGGTTTCCCCTACGAGCAGTACTTC. Its translation: CASREPSGFPYEQYF.